These 22 T cell receptor beta chains came from one sample sequenced in a study of liver allograft versus peripheral blood T cells. For the study at large: Transplanted livers held T cell receptor repertoires, and these were compared with repertoires in recipients' peripheral blood.

In TCRdb, the reads were re-called with MiXCR into one record per CDR3 protein. The sample carries around 12,000 distinct CDR3 sequences, 28% recorded once. The receptors stem from a human patient who had a liver transplant. Some T cells may be transferred from the graft donor.

This clonotype ranks as medium-sized (0.01 to 0.1%). The chain uses TRBV9 and TRBJ1-2; 9 bases are shared with TRBD1. Per the germline V gene, CDR1 is SGDLS and CDR2 is YYNGEE. V shed 3 bases, J shed 7 bases, and the junction held 4 bases outside the gene matches. The CDR3 contains 13 residues. The CDR3 DNA follows: TGTGCCAGCAGCGGGACAGGGGTTAGTGGCTACACCTTC. Residues: CASSGTGVSGYTF. Supplemented by reference TRBV9 and TRBJ1-2, the full variable domain reads DSGVTQTPKHLITATGQRVTLRCSPRSGDLSVYWYQQSLDQGLQFLIQYYNGEERAKGNILERFSAQQFPDLHSELNLSSLELGDSALYFCASSGTGVSGYTFGSGTRLTVV.

Ten or more counts support this clonotype. V usage is TRBV6-2 or TRBV6-3 and J usage is TRBJ1-6, with TRBD1 identical over 9 bases. The J segment lost 5 bases and the V segment lost 7 bases, leaving 9 bases of the junction unmatched. The CDR3 is 16 amino acids. Germline lookup yields CDR1 MNHEY and CDR2 SVGEGT. The CDR3 region has the DNA TGTGCCAGCACCCACAGGGGGCTTGTAAATAATTCACCCCTCCACTTT. Encoded protein: CASTHRGLVNNSPLHF.

Turning to this clonotype: One base away lies a much larger clone, so this may be a sequencing read error. J is TRBJ2-3 and V is TRBV6-6; 13 bases match TRBD2. J gave up 6 bases and V 4 bases, and 4 bases lay outside the gene matches. The CDR3 totals 15 residues. Per germline, CDR1 MNHNY and CDR2 SVGAGI (reference sequence). CDR3 in amino acids: CASSSGTSGMDTQYF. The CDR3 DNA sequence: TGTGCCAGCAGTTCCGGGACTAGCGGGATGGATACGCAGTATTTT.

By sample share, this clonotype is medium-sized. This chain joins TRBV19 and TRBJ1-1; possible D gene TRBD1, 5 bases. CDR1 is LNHDA and CDR2 is SQIVND in the germline V gene (reference sequence). This CDR3 comprises 13 residues. Trimming pared 7 bases from V and 1 base from J, leaving 10 bases between. DNA of the CDR3: TGTGCCAGTACGAGACAGTGGAACACTGAAGCTTTCTTT. Amino acid sequence: CASTRQWNTEAFF.

V is TRBV20-1 and J is TRBJ1-2; TRBD1 matches 8 bases. The CDR3 loop spans 14 amino acids. J lost 5 bases, V lost 6 bases, and 11 bases had no gene match. Germline V gene sequence: CDR1 DFQATT, CDR2 SNEGSKA (reference sequence). The CDR3 spells CSALDRAKLYGYTF. CDR3 DNA sequence: TGCAGTGCCTTGGACAGGGCAAAACTTTATGGCTACACCTTC.

This clonotype is classed as medium-sized (0.01 to 0.1%). This chain links TRBV10-3 with TRBJ1-5; D call uncertain. This CDR3 is built from 15 residues. Germline CDR1 ENHRY, CDR2 SYGVKD. V lost 0 bases to trimming and J lost 4 bases, with 10 bases between them. The CDR3 coding sequence is TGTGCCATCAGTGAGTCGTTCAGGTCAAATCAGCCCCAGCATTTT. Amino acid sequence: CAISESFRSNQPQHF.

Judged by abundance, this clonotype is medium-sized (0.01 to 0.1%). The chain has TRBV18 and TRBJ1-2; D is ambiguous. Germline loops: CDR1 KGHSH, CDR2 LQKENI. This CDR3 is built from 18 residues. V was clipped by 6 bases and J by 8 bases, with 31 bases between them. The CDR3 loop is CASSQRVGEGSSGGGYTF. CDR3 nucleotides: TGTGCCAGCTCTCAACGGGTCGGAGAGGGAAGTAGTGGAGGCGGCTACACCTTC.

The gene calls are TRBV20-1 and TRBJ1-5; TRBD1 matches at 9 bases. The CDR3 is made up of 12 amino acids. Germline CDR1 reads DFQATT; CDR2 reads SNEGSKA (reference sequence). V lost 7 bases to trimming and J lost 7 bases; unmatched junction nucleotides: 5. DNA of the CDR3: TGCAGTGGCGCGGACAGGGGACAGCCCCAGCATTTT. It encodes CSGADRGQPQHF.

This chain uses TRBV6-2 or TRBV6-3 with TRBJ2-7; 8 bases align to TRBD2. This CDR3 region has 13 residues. V lost 2 bases, J lost 6 bases, and 3 bases stayed unmatched. In germline, CDR1 is MNHEY, CDR2 SVGEGT. CDR3 coding DNA: TGTGCCAGCAGTTACGAGACTAGCGTCGAGCAGTACTTC. Residues: CASSYETSVEQYF.

This clonotype was counted between two and nine times. The chain joins TRBV19 to TRBJ1-2; no clear D. Trimming took off 2 bases at V and 4 bases at J, with 5 bases between the two ends. Germline V lookup: CDR1 LNHDA, CDR2 SQIVND (reference sequence). The CDR3 is 12 amino acids. DNA of the CDR3: TGTGCCAGTAGTATATCGGGCTATGGCTACACCTTC. It encodes CASSISGYGYTF.

The chain is built from TRBV7-2 and TRBJ1-3; 7 bases are shared with TRBD1. This CDR3 has 15 residues. V lost 4 bases and J lost 7; bases outside the gene matches: 10. Germline V gene lookup returns CDR1 SGHTA and CDR2 FQGNSA. The CDR3 sequence is CASSSGPGGGNTIYF. The CDR3 nucleotides are TGTGCCAGCAGCTCGGGACCAGGGGGTGGTAACACCATATATTTT.

The chain joins TRBV11-1 to TRBJ1-4; D gene unclear. Trimming cost V 5 bases and J 6 bases, with 13 bases left between them. Germline V gene lookup returns CDR1 SGHAT and CDR2 FQDESV (reference sequence). The CDR3 length is 14 residues. CDR3 in DNA: TGTGCCAGCAGCCAGCCAGAGAAGGATGAAAAACTGTTTTTT. It encodes CASSQPEKDEKLFF.

This clonotype has only a few counts. Germline is not matched at one junction end, which may reflect a read error. The chain combines TRBV6-1 with TRBJ1-3; 10 bases map to TRBD1. The CDR3 is 15 residues long. CDR1 and CDR2 from the germline V gene are MNHNS and SASEGT. The CDR3 reads CASSADRGRGSTIYF. In nucleotides, the CDR3 is TGTGCCAGCAGTGCCGACAGGGGGCGAGGAAGCACCATATATTTT.

This clonotype is classed as medium-sized. The chain employs TRBV29-1 and TRBJ2-3; TRBD2 aligns across 7 bases. CDR3 length: 13 residues. The ends lost 4 bases at V and 3 bases at J; junction bases unmatched: 4. Germline V CDR1 and CDR2: SQVTM, ANQGSEA. In nucleotides, the CDR3 is TGCAGCGTTGTAGGCGGGAGTACAGATACGCAGTATTTT. Amino acid sequence: CSVVGGSTDTQYF.

The chain uses TRBV3-1 and TRBJ1-2; TRBD1 matches 8 bases. The CDR3 has 17 residues. J was trimmed by 0 bases and V by 0 bases; bases with no gene match: 6. Germline lookup yields CDR1 LGHDT and CDR2 YNNKEL (reference sequence). CDR3 sequence (DNA): TGTGCCAGCAGCCAAGAAGGTTGGACAGGGACTAACTATGGCTACACCTTC. Amino acids: CASSQEGWTGTNYGYTF.

This clonotype was counted a few times. V gene TRBV7-9 combines with J gene TRBJ1-2, with TRBD1 matching over 8 bases. J lost 2 bases, V lost 8 bases, and 1 base had no gene match. CDR3 length: 12 amino acids. Germline CDR1 SEHNR, CDR2 FQNEAQ (reference sequence). The CDR3 here is CASGDRNYGYTF. In DNA, the CDR3 is TGTGCCAGCGGGGACAGGAACTATGGCTACACCTTC. The full variable domain, with the rest looked up from reference TRBV7-9 and TRBJ1-2, is DTGVSQNPRHKITKRGQNVTFRCDPISEHNRLYWYRQTLGQGPEFLTYFQNEAQLEKSRLLSDRFSAERPKGSFSTLEIQRTEQGDSAMYLCASGDRNYGYTFGSGTRLTVV.

This clonotype has ten or more counts. The V call is TRBV18, the J call TRBJ1-3; 7 nucleotides align to TRBD1. Germline assignment: CDR1 KGHSH and CDR2 LQKENI. CDR3 length equals 16 residues. The V segment lost 3 bases and the J segment 0 bases; nucleotides outside the gene matches: 5. The CDR3 DNA is TGTGCCAGCTCACCGTGGGACAGCAGCTCTGGAAACACCATATATTTT. Translation: CASSPWDSSSGNTIYF.

Only a few counts were recorded for this clonotype. J is TRBJ2-7 and V is TRBV6-5, with D perhaps TRBD1 (5 bases). With 2 bases removed from V and 8 bases from J, the gap between germline ends came to 10 bases. CDR1 and CDR2 from the germline V gene are MNHEY and SVGAGI. The CDR3 length is 12 residues. The CDR3 coding sequence is TGTGCCAGCAGTTACCCGGACACACAGCAGTACTTC. Translating it yields CASSYPDTQQYF.

This chain links TRBV7-9 with TRBJ1-5; 7 bases align to TRBD1. The CDR3 covers 15 residues. With V trimmed by 8 bases and J by 9 bases, 16 bases remained unmatched. Germline V lookup: CDR1 SEHNR, CDR2 FQNEAQ (reference sequence). CDR3 coding DNA: TGTGCCAGCGGGCCGGGACAGCTCTTATCGGGGCCCCAGCATTTT. Translating gives CASGPGQLLSGPQHF.

This clonotype occurred a few times. This sequence joins TRBV5-4 and TRBJ2-7; unclear D gene. Germline values: CDR1 SGHNT, CDR2 YYREEE (reference sequence). Deletions cut 0 bases from V and 0 bases from J, with 4 bases between. The CDR3 covers 13 residues. CDR3 region: CASSLGHSYEQYF. CDR3 coding DNA: TGTGCCAGCAGCTTGGGTCACTCCTACGAGCAGTACTTC.

This clonotype is categorized as medium-sized. The J gene is TRBJ1-2, the V gene TRBV19; maybe TRBD1 (6 bases). Trimming took off 4 bases at V and 5 bases at J, with 11 bases between the two ends. Germline CDR1 LNHDA, CDR2 SQIVND (reference sequence). The CDR3 has 13 residues. DNA for the CDR3: TGTGCCAGTAGTACGGAGAGGGGGTATGGCTACACCTTC. It encodes CASSTERGYGYTF. The entire variable domain, with the rest obtained from reference TRBV19 and TRBJ1-2, is as follows: DGGITQSPKYLFRKEGQNVTLSCEQNLNHDAMYWYRQDPGQGLRLIYYSQIVNDFQKGDIAEGYSVSREKKESFPLTVTSAQKNPTAFYLCASSTERGYGYTFGSGTRLTVV.

This chain links TRBV19 with TRBJ1-5; D uncertain. The V and J ends lost 10 bases and 4 bases respectively, with 11 bases between them. Germline lookup yields CDR1 LNHDA and CDR2 SQIVND (reference sequence). The CDR3 is made up of 12 amino acids. CDR3 protein: CATQGRNQPQHF. CDR3 bases: TGTGCCACGCAAGGGAGGAATCAGCCCCAGCATTTT.